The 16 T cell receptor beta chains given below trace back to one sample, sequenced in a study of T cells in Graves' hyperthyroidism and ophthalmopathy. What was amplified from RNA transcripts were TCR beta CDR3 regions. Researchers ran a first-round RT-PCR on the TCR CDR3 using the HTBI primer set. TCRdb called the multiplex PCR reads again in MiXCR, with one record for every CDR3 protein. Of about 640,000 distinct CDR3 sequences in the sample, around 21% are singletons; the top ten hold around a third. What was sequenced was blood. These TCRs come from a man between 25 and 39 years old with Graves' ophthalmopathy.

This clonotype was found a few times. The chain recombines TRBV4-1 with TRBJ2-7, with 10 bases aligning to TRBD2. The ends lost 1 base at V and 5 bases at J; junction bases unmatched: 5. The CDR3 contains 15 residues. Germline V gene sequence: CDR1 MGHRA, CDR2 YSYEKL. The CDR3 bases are TGCGCCAGCAGCCAAGCTAGCGGGAGTGGGAACGAGCAGTACTTC. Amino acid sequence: CASSQASGSGNEQYF.

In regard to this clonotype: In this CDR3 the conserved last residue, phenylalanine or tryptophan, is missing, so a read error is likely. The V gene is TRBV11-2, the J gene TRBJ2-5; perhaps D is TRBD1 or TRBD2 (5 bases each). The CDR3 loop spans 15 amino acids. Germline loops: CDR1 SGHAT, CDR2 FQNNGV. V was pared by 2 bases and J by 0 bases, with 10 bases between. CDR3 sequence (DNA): TGTGCCAGCAGCTTAATGCTGGGGGACCAAGAGACCCAGTACCTC. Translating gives CASSLMLGDQETQYL.

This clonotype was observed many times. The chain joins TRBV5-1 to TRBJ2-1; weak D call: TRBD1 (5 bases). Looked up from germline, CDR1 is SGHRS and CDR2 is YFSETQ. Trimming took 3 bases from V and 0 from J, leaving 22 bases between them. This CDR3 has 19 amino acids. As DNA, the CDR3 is TGCGCCAGCAGCTCGCTGTTAGGACAAGCCCCCAGCTCCTACAATGAGCAGTTCTTC. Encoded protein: CASSSLLGQAPSSYNEQFF.

The CDR3 here is CASSLYASRGGSPLHF. In DNA, the CDR3 is TGTGCCAGCAGCTTGTACGCGTCCAGGGGCGGTTCACCCCTCCACTTT. The chain is built from TRBV5-4 and TRBJ1-6; the D gene is possibly TRBD1 (6 bases). This CDR3 has 16 amino acids. V shed 1 base and J shed 9 bases, with 17 bases lying between them. Germline values: CDR1 SGHNT, CDR2 YYREEE (reference sequence).

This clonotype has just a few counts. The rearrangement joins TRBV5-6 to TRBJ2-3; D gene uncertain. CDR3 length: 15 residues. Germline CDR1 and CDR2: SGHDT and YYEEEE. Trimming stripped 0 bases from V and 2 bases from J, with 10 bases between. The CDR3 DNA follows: TGTGCCAGCAGCTTGGGTTTCGGGTACACAGATACGCAGTATTTT. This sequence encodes CASSLGFGYTDTQYF. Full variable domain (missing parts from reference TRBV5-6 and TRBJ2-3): DAGVTQSPTHLIKTRGQQVTLRCSPKSGHDTVSWYQQALGQGPQFIFQYYEEEERQRGNFPDRFSGHQFPNYSSELNVNALLLGDSALYLCASSLGFGYTDTQYFGPGTRLTVL.

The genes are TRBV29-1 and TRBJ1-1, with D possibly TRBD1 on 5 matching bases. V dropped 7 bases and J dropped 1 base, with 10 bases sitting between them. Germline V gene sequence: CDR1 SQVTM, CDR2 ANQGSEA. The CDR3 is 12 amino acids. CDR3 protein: CSGSRGNTEAFF. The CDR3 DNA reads TGCAGCGGATCGAGGGGGAACACTGAAGCTTTCTTT.

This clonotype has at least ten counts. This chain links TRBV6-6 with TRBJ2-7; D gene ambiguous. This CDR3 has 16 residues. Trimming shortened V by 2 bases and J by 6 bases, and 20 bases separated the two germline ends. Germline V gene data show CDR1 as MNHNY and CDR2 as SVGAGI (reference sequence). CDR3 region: CASSYPGVDKKGEQYF. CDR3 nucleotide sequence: TGTGCCAGCAGTTACCCGGGTGTAGACAAGAAGGGCGAGCAGTACTTC.

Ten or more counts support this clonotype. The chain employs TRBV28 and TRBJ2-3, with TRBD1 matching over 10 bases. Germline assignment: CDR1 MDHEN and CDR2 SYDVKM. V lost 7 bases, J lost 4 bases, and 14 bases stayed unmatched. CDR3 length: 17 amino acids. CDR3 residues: CASTGYRDRGVPDTQYF. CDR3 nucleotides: TGTGCCAGCACGGGGTATAGGGACAGGGGTGTCCCAGATACGCAGTATTTT.

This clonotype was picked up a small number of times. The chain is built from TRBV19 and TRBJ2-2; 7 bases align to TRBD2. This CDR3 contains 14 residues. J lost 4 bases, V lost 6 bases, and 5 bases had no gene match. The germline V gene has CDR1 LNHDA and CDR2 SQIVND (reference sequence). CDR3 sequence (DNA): TGTGCCAGTAGGCGAGCGGGGCTCACCGGGGAGCTGTTTTTT. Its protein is CASRRAGLTGELFF.

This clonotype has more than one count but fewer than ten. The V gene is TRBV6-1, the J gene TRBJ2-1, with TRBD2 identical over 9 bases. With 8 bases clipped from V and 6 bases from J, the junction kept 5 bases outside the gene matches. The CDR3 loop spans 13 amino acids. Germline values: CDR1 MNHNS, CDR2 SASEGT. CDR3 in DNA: TGTGCCAGCTGGCTTAGCGGGAGCAATGAGCAGTTCTTC. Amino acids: CASWLSGSNEQFF.

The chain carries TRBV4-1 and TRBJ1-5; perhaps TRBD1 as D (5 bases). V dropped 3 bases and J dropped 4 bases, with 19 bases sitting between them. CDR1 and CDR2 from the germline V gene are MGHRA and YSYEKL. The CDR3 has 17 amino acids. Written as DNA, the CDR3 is TGCGCCAGCAGCCATACCCTGGGGAGGGGAAAGAATCAGCCCCAGCATTTT. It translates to CASSHTLGRGKNQPQHF.

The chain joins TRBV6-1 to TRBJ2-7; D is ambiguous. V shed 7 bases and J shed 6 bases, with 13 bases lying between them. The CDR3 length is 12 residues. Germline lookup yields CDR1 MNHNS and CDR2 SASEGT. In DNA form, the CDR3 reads TGTGCCAGCACGGCCAGTTTAGTCGAGCAGTACTTC. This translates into CASTASLVEQYF.

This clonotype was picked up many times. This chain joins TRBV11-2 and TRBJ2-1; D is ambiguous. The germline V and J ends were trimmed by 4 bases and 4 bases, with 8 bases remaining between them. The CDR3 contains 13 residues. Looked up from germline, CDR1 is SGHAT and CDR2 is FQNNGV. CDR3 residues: CASSSDVYNEQFF. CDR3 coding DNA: TGTGCCAGCAGCTCCGATGTATACAATGAGCAGTTCTTC.

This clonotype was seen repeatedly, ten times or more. CDR3: CASSLEGLGLGEQYF. The CDR3 DNA follows: TGTGCCAGCAGCTTAGAGGGGTTAGGGTTGGGCGAGCAGTACTTC. The chain carries TRBV7-2 and TRBJ2-7; D is possibly TRBD1 (5 bases). Trimming pared 1 base from V and 6 bases from J, leaving 16 bases between. This CDR3 has 15 residues. The germline gives CDR1 SGHTA, CDR2 FQGNSA.

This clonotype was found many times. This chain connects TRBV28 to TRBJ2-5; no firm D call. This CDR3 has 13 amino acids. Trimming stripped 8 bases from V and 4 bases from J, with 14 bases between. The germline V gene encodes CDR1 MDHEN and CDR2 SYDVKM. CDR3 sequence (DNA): TGTGCCAGCCATCTCACTACGGGAGAGACCCAGTACTTC. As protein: CASHLTTGETQYF. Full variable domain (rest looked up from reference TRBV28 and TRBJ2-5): DVKVTQSSRYLVKRTGEKVFLECVQDMDHENMFWYRQDPGLGLRLIYFSYDVKMKEKGDIPEGYSVSREKKERFSLILESASTNQTSMYLCASHLTTGETQYFGPGTRLLVL.

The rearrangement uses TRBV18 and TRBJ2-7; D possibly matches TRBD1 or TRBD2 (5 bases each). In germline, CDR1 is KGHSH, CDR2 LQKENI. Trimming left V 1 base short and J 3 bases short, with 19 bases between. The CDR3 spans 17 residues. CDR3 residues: CASSPRSPDTGLYEQYF. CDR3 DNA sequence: TGTGCCAGCTCACCACGGTCTCCGGATACGGGGCTCTACGAGCAGTACTTC.